This T cell receptor (beta chain) was sequenced in a study of blood T cell repertoires in COVID-19. About the research overall: Sites across the United States, Italy and Spain contributed samples from acute and convalescent COVID-19. Nucleic acid was either cDNA or gDNA, and it came from T cells, B-cell-depleted T cells, or PBMCs.

In germline, CDR1 is MNHNS, CDR2 SASEGT. This CDR3 comprises 14 residues. Trimming cost V 2 bases and J 4 bases, with 8 bases left between them. Sequencing used immunoSEQ multiplex PCR; TCRdb keeps in-frame clones, though not all of them. The table has approximately 67,000 clones, more than 85% seen once. This clonotype was obtained from a woman between 55 and 75 years old with active COVID-19. The V gene is TRBV6-1, the J gene TRBJ2-2, with TRBD2 as a possible D gene (6 bases). Sequencing was carried out using peripheral blood. The CDR3 spells CASSETGVTGELFF. In DNA form, the CDR3 reads TGTGCCAGCAGTGAAACGGGAGTCACCGGGGAGCTGTTTTTT.